The 27 T cell receptor beta chains given below trace back to one sample, sequenced in a study of Graves' ophthalmopathy and Graves' hyperthyroidism. Amplification targeted the TCR beta CDR3 regions, with RNA transcripts as the source material. Second-round multiplex PCR came after first-round RT-PCR with HTBI primers. TCRdb independently ran MiXCR on the multiplex PCR reads; one entry per CDR3 protein. The sample records about 740,000 distinct CDR3 sequences, 35% to 50% being singletons. Material for sequencing was peripheral blood. The source is an adult man with Graves' ophthalmopathy.

This clonotype appeared many times. This sequence joins TRBV7-3 and TRBJ2-6, with D uncertain. The CDR3 runs to 15 residues. Trimming took 4 bases from V and 1 from J, leaving 8 bases between them. Germline V gives CDR1 SGHTA, CDR2 FQGTGA. CDR3 nucleotides: TGTGCCAGCAGCTCCTGGGCGTCTGGGGCCAACGTCCTGACTTTC. Its translation: CASSSWASGANVLTF.

This clonotype appeared many times. The chain carries TRBV19 and TRBJ1-6; the D is unclear. V lost 4 bases to trimming and J lost 9 bases, with 10 bases between them. CDR1 and CDR2 (germline): LNHDA, SQIVND (reference sequence). The CDR3 totals 13 residues. The CDR3 spells CASSTATASPLHF. The CDR3 nucleotides read TGTGCCAGTAGTACAGCCACGGCTTCACCCCTCCACTTT.

The chain recombines TRBV10-3 with TRBJ1-1; D unclear. With 4 bases removed from V and 3 bases from J, the gap between germline ends came to 15 bases. This CDR3 has 15 amino acids. Looked up from germline, CDR1 is ENHRY and CDR2 is SYGVKD. This CDR3 is CAISGGRPADTEAFF. The CDR3 bases are TGTGCCATCAGTGGTGGCAGGCCGGCGGACACTGAAGCTTTCTTT.

This chain links TRBV19 with TRBJ1-1; D is unresolved. The CDR3 length is 11 residues. The germline V gene has CDR1 LNHDA and CDR2 SQIVND (reference sequence). V shed 3 bases and J shed 7 bases, with 6 bases lying between them. This CDR3 reads CASSIQFEAFF. DNA for the CDR3: TGTGCCAGTAGTATTCAGTTTGAAGCTTTCTTT.

A word on this clonotype: The junction departs from germline at one end; a sequencing error may be responsible. The chain couples TRBV29-1 to TRBJ2-2; 7 nucleotides match TRBD1. The CDR3 length is 15 residues. Per germline, CDR1 SQVTM and CDR2 ANQGSEA. The CDR3 DNA reads as TGCAGCGTTGAAGTTAGGGGGCTCAACACCGGGGAGCCGTTTTTT. The encoded protein is CSVEVRGLNTGEPFF.

This clonotype was detected ten times or more. The chain combines TRBV29-1 with TRBJ1-1; maybe TRBD1 (5 bases). The CDR3 is 13 residues long. The V gene lost 2 bases and the J gene lost 3 bases, with 10 bases spanning the gap. The germline gives CDR1 SQVTM, CDR2 ANQGSEA. CDR3 residues: CSVEFQGYTEAFF. DNA for the CDR3: TGCAGCGTTGAATTCCAGGGATACACTGAAGCTTTCTTT.

V gene TRBV9 combines with J gene TRBJ1-3, with 10 bases aligning to TRBD1. The CDR3 consists of 19 residues. Losses at the gene ends were 5 bases for V and 0 bases for J; bases not matched to a gene: 14. Looked up from germline, CDR1 is SGDLS and CDR2 is YYNGEE. The CDR3 DNA follows: TGTGCCAGCAGTGAACTTGGGACAGGGGTCTATAGCTCTGGAAACACCATATATTTT. Protein sequence: CASSELGTGVYSSGNTIYF.

The J gene is TRBJ2-3, the V gene TRBV29-1; 11 bases line up with TRBD2. The CDR3 runs 14 residues. V was clipped by 7 bases and J by 4 bases; unmatched bases: 7. CDR1 SQVTM and CDR2 ANQGSEA come from the germline V gene. CDR3 nucleotide sequence: TGCAGCGCGGGGGCTAGCGGGAGGCCAGATACGCAGTATTTT. Its protein product is CSAGASGRPDTQYF.

This clonotype was observed a handful of times. The chain recombines TRBV7-3 with TRBJ1-4; the match to TRBD1 covers 9 bases. Germline V gene data show CDR1 as SGHTA and CDR2 as FQGTGA. The V and J ends lost 2 bases and 8 bases, in that order; junction bases with no gene match: 12. There are 17 residues in the CDR3. The CDR3 here is CASSLGLQGAVGEKLFF. CDR3 nucleotide sequence: TGTGCCAGCAGCTTAGGCCTACAGGGGGCGGTTGGAGAAAAACTGTTTTTT.

The table lists this clonotype with a few counts. The chain combines TRBV10-3 with TRBJ2-2, with TRBD2 as a possible D gene (6 bases). V shed 3 bases and J shed 0 bases, with 14 bases lying between them. Germline values: CDR1 ENHRY, CDR2 SYGVKD. The CDR3 spans 17 residues. CDR3 coding DNA: TGTGCCATCAGTGACCCAGCGGGCGGGACGAACACCGGGGAGCTGTTTTTT. It translates to CAISDPAGGTNTGELFF.

J is TRBJ1-2 and V is TRBV14, with D maybe TRBD1 (6 bases). Germline V gives CDR1 SGHDN, CDR2 FVKESK. V lost 0 bases and J 4 bases, leaving 15 bases between the germline ends. The CDR3 has 16 residues. CDR3 region: CASSQDVQGRIYGYTF. Written as DNA, the CDR3 is TGTGCCAGCAGCCAAGATGTCCAGGGGAGAATCTATGGCTACACCTTC.

There are a few counts of this clonotype. V usage is TRBV20-1 and J usage is TRBJ2-5; 8 bases fit TRBD1. The CDR3 contains 14 residues. J lost 5 bases, V lost 3 bases, and 8 bases had no gene match. The germline V gene encodes CDR1 DFQATT and CDR2 SNEGSKA (reference sequence). CDR3 sequence (DNA): TGCAGTGCTAGTTCCACAGGGGGGAGTGAGACCCAGTACTTC. Its translation: CSASSTGGSETQYF.

The table lists this clonotype with many counts. This sequence joins TRBV29-1 and TRBJ1-2; D is possibly TRBD1 (5 bases). Deletions cut 7 bases from V and 2 bases from J, with 11 bases between. The CDR3 runs 12 residues. Germline V lookup: CDR1 SQVTM, CDR2 ANQGSEA. The CDR3 DNA reads as TGCAGCGCCGGCGGGGGGAACTATGGCTACACCTTC. This sequence encodes CSAGGGNYGYTF.

This clonotype was found once. The chain recombines TRBV19 with TRBJ1-2, with 7 bases lining up with TRBD1. Trimming took 11 bases from V and 1 from J; bases not matched to a gene: 7. Germline loops: CDR1 LNHDA, CDR2 SQIVND (reference sequence). The CDR3 has 13 amino acids. DNA for the CDR3: TGTGCCTGGGCCACAGGGGATAACTATGGCTACACCTTC. Encoded protein: CAWATGDNYGYTF. The complete variable domain, with remaining parts taken from reference TRBV19 and TRBJ1-2, reads DGGITQSPKYLFRKEGQNVTLSCEQNLNHDAMYWYRQDPGQGLRLIYYSQIVNDFQKGDIAEGYSVSREKKESFPLTVTSAQKNPTAFYLCAWATGDNYGYTFGSGTRLTVV.

CDR3 region: CASRVNAGELFF. For the CDR3, the DNA is TGTGCCAGCAGGGTTAATGCCGGGGAGCTGTTTTTT. This chain connects TRBV25-1 to TRBJ2-2; D gene ambiguous. CDR3 size: 12 residues. Germline loops: CDR1 MGHDK, CDR2 SYGVNS. V shed 6 bases and J shed 6 bases, with 8 bases lying between them.

This clonotype was detected a few times. The rearrangement links TRBV20-1 to TRBJ2-7; D remains unclear. This CDR3 has 12 residues. Germline V gives CDR1 DFQATT, CDR2 SNEGSKA (reference sequence). With 5 bases removed from V and 2 bases from J, the gap between germline ends came to 10 bases. The CDR3 DNA reads TGCAGTGCTCTCGGGTCCGCCTACGAGCAGTACTTC. It encodes CSALGSAYEQYF.

As to this clonotype: A junction boundary mismatches the germline segment, possibly from a read error. The chain combines TRBV2 with TRBJ2-7, with TRBD1 matching 7 bases. CDR3 length: 14 residues. Germline V lookup: CDR1 SNHLY, CDR2 FYNNEI. CDR3 residues: CASSWPGQTYEQHF. CDR3 coding DNA: TGTGCCAGCAGTTGGCCGGGACAGACCTACGAGCAGCACTTC.

The rearrangement uses TRBV12-3 or TRBV12-4 and TRBJ2-5; 8 nucleotides align to TRBD2. CDR3 size: 14 residues. In nucleotides, the CDR3 is TGTGCGAGTACCGGTGGGACTAGCCAAGAGACCCAGTACTTC. Protein: CASTGGTSQETQYF.

At least ten counts were recorded for this clonotype. This chain uses TRBV9 with TRBJ1-2; D is uncertain. With 0 bases removed from V and 0 bases from J, the gap between germline ends came to 9 bases. Germline loops: CDR1 SGDLS, CDR2 YYNGEE. There are 15 residues in the CDR3. Here the CDR3 DNA reads TGTGCCAGCAGCGTAGGGGCGGGAGCTAACTATGGCTACACCTTC. This sequence encodes CASSVGAGANYGYTF.

This clonotype was recorded at least ten times. The gene calls are TRBV19 and TRBJ2-5; 12 positions match TRBD2. The CDR3 has 15 amino acids. V lost 5 bases and J lost 1; bases outside the gene matches: 2. CDR1 and CDR2 (germline): LNHDA, SQIVND (reference sequence). The CDR3: CASSSGLAGQETQYF. For the CDR3, the DNA is TGTGCCAGTAGTTCGGGACTAGCGGGCCAAGAGACCCAGTACTTC.

The chain couples TRBV7-9 to TRBJ2-2; maybe TRBD2 (5 bases). Trimming stripped 5 bases from V and 0 bases from J, with 13 bases between. Germline lookup yields CDR1 SEHNR and CDR2 FQNEAQ (reference sequence). The CDR3 is 16 amino acids. In nucleotides, the CDR3 is TGTGCCAGCAGCCGAGGCGGACTGGCGAACACCGGGGAGCTGTTTTTT. Amino acid sequence: CASSRGGLANTGELFF.

In this sample, this clonotype turned up a few times. The J gene is TRBJ2-7, the V gene TRBV10-3; 10 bases align to TRBD1. The CDR3 consists of 14 residues. The germline CDR1 and CDR2 sequences are ENHRY and SYGVKD. J gave up 5 bases and V 10 bases, and 11 bases lay outside the gene matches. CDR3 nucleotides: TGTGCCAGCGGCTTACCGGGGACAGGGGACGAGCAGTACTTC. This sequence encodes CASGLPGTGDEQYF.

This clonotype was seen more than once but under ten times. The chain is built from TRBV20-1 and TRBJ2-7; TRBD2 matches at 7 bases. V gave up 0 bases and J gave up 4 bases; unmatched junction bases: 9. CDR3 size: 15 residues. The V gene's germline CDR1 is DFQATT and CDR2 SNEGSKA (reference sequence). The CDR3 region is CSARDLVREEYEQYF. The CDR3 nucleotides read TGCAGTGCTAGAGATCTCGTACGGGAGGAATACGAGCAGTACTTC.

As regards this clonotype: A much larger clone is a single base away; this may be a read error. The V gene is TRBV7-9, the J gene TRBJ1-6; the D gene is possibly TRBD1 (6 bases). CDR3 size: 16 residues. CDR1 is SEHNR and CDR2 is FQNEAQ in the germline V gene (reference sequence). V lost 5 bases to trimming and J lost 9 bases, with 20 bases between them. CDR3 nucleotides: TGTGCCAGCAGCCCCCTTCGGTTCAGGGGTGGTTCACCCCTCCACTTT. This gives the protein CASSPLRFRGGSPLHF.

This sequence joins TRBV25-1 and TRBJ1-2, with 9 bases that match TRBD1. The J segment lost 3 bases and the V segment lost 2 bases, leaving 7 bases of the junction unmatched. This CDR3 has 16 residues. CDR1 is MGHDK and CDR2 is SYGVNS in the germline V gene. CDR3 DNA: TGTGCCAGCAGTGAACTGGGACAGGGTGTCGACTATGGCTACACCTTC. Translating it yields CASSELGQGVDYGYTF.

The table lists this clonotype with many counts. V is TRBV7-2 and J is TRBJ1-2; maybe TRBD1 (5 bases). V was cut by 2 bases and J by 5 bases, with 18 bases left in between. CDR3 length: 16 residues. In germline, CDR1 is SGHTA, CDR2 FQGNSA. The CDR3 loop is CASSLLVRAVEYGYTF. CDR3 DNA: TGTGCCAGCAGCTTACTGGTCAGGGCGGTGGAATATGGCTACACCTTC.

This clonotype was seen more than once but under ten times. The genes are TRBV25-1 and TRBJ2-2; unclear D gene. The CDR3 contains 13 residues. Looked up from germline, CDR1 is MGHDK and CDR2 is SYGVNS. The ends were cut back, 3 bases at V and 6 bases at J, with 8 bases in the middle. CDR3 sequence reads: CASSDSRSGELFF. Written as DNA, the CDR3 is TGTGCCAGCAGTGACTCTAGGTCCGGGGAGCTGTTTTTT.